This TCR beta chain is drawn from a study of blood T cell repertoires in COVID-19 (dated by TCRdb to between 2020 and 2021). In terms of the full investigation: Samples covering the acute and convalescent phases of COVID-19 were provided by collaborators in the United States, Italy and Spain. The material from the prospective study consisted of cDNA or gDNA derived from T cells, B-cell-depleted T cells, or PBMCs. Deeply sampled blood TCRbeta repertoires from subjects exposed to, actively infected with, or recovered from COVID-19 were included in the dataset. The repertoires were released in a freely available public database intended as a resource for research on the immune response to SARS-CoV-2. The samples were drawn from the first 160 participants of the ongoing ImmuneRACE study and from about 1,200 subjects provided by 6 global collaborators. A de-identified subject ID, COVID-19 status, age in years and sex were almost always included in the sample metadata. Where available, HLA class I and class II types were taken from metadata supplied by the sample provider and were not determined by assay-based typing. The paper's findings and limits, for the study overall: The amount of clinical and demographic metadata varied by source and participant and was provided uncurated.

The CDR3, cysteine through phenylalanine, is 17 amino acids long. Only CDR3 DNA is held: 51 bases, read in frame from base 1. For CDR1 and CDR2, the germline V gene lists MDHEN and SYDVKM. The germline V and J ends show losses of 5 bases and 1 base respectively, and no gene match explains 6 bases of the junction. Participants in the prospective study were aged about 18 to 90 years, lived in more than 20 United States geographic areas, and enrolled through a virtual design. Cohort assignment in the prospective study relied on participant-reported clinical history from a screening survey and a study questionnaire. Recovered participants in ImmuneRACE Cohort 3 were defined as having two consecutive negative NP/OP PCR tests, clearance from a healthcare professional, or resolution of symptoms. In the prospective study, whole blood, serum and a nasopharyngeal or oropharyngeal swab were collected from each participant by mobile phlebotomists. Participants in the prospective study had the option to provide additional blood draws and questionnaires over an approximately 2-month period. Blood samples from the prospective study were shipped frozen or at room temperature prior to DNA extraction.

As regards this clone: No cognate antigen has been identified for it. No per-base quality is available; no much larger clone lies one base away.

TCRbeta CDR3 regions were amplified from genomic DNA by means of the immunoSEQ Assay, a bias-controlled multiplex PCR. The published analysis was carried out like this. The number of nucleated cells in each sample was estimated by amplification of reference gene primers within the assay. Sequence reads were collapsed and filtered to measure the absolute abundance of every unique TCRbeta CDR3 rearrangement. For each sample, productive Simpson clonality was calculated as the square root of Simpson's diversity index over productive rearrangements. This is the immuneACCESS table as TCRdb keeps it, with only in-frame sequences that have V and J called. A part of the clones is gone; compared with another copy, unresolved V genes explain less than half, and the rest is unexplained. Clone size and the V and J calls come from that table; the DNA yielded D and trimming. For this sample the table gives some 200,000 clones, of which roughly 82% were detected only once. 12% of the sample comes from the top ten.

The TCR comes from a man aged 40-49 years who had recovered from COVID-19. Sequences were obtained from PBMCs or T cells enriched from blood (not recorded which). The chain was built from TRBV28 and TRBJ1-6; 9 nucleotides in the junction match TRBD1. The base sequence is TGTGCCAGCAGTGATACAGGGACAGGGTCCTATAATTCACCCCTCCACTTT. Protein translation: CASSDTGTGSYNSPLHF.